This T cell receptor (beta chain) appears in the sequencing data of a study of shared clonotypes between healthy human individuals. A CD45RA+ naive subset and a CD45RA-negative memory subset were split from CD4+ cells. This clone was observed at least ten times. The antigen remains undetermined. Findings and limits, study-wide: For sorted subsets, rarefaction showed incomplete sequencing despite large depth.

The ends were cut back, 2 bases at V and 4 bases at J, with 14 bases in the middle. The CDR3 length is 16 residues. Germline values: CDR1 ENHRY, CDR2 SYGVKD. Generated by immunoSEQ multiplex PCR, the TCRdb table keeps only in-frame clones and is missing some. This table has roughly 1 million clones, 70% to 80% appearing once. The chain employs TRBV10-3 and TRBJ2-2; D gene unclear. Sequencing used memory CD4+ T cells sorted from blood. Indicated subset: CD45RA-negative fraction. The source is a man aged 18 to 35 in good health. This chain's CDR3 is CAISELVSHSTGELFF. CDR3 sequence (DNA): TGTGCCATCAGTGAGCTAGTTTCTCATAGCACCGGGGAGCTGTTTTTT.